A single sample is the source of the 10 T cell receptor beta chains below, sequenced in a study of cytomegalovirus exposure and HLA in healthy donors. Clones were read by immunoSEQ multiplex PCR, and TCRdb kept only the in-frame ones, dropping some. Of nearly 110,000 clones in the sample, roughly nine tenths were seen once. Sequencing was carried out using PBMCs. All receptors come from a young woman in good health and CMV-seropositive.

CDR3 amino acids: CASSARTGGGGADIQYF. The CDR3 region has the DNA TGTGCCAGCAGTGCCAGAACCGGTGGCGGGGGGGCCGACATTCAGTACTTC. The V and J genes are TRBV25-1 and TRBJ2-4, with 9 nucleotides matching TRBD2. Germline CDR1 MGHDK, CDR2 SYGVNS. V lost 4 bases and J lost 8; bases outside the gene matches: 15. The CDR3 is made up of 17 amino acids.

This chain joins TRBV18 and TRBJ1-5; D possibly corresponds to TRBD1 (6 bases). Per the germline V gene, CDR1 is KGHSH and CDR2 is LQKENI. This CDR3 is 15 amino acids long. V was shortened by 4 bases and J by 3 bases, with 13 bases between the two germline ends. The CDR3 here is CASSQGQGTNQPQHF. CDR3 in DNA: TGTGCCAGCTCACAAGGTCAGGGGACCAATCAGCCCCAGCATTTT. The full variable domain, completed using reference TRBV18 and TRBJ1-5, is NAGVMQNPRHLVRRRGQEARLRCSPMKGHSHVYWYRQLPEEGLKFMVYLQKENIIDESGMPKERFSAEFPKEGPSILRIQQVVRGDSAAYFCASSQGQGTNQPQHFGDGTRLSIL.

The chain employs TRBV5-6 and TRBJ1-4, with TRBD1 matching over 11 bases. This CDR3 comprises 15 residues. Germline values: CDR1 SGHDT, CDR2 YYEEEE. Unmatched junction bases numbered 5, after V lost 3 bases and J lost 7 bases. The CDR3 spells CASSSDRGRGEKLFF. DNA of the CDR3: TGTGCCAGCAGCTCGGACAGGGGGCGCGGTGAAAAACTGTTTTTT.

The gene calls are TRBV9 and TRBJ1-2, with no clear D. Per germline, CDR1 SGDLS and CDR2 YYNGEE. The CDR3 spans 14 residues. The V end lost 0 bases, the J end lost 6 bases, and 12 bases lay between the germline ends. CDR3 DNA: TGTGCCAGCAGCGTAGATTCGGGGAAGGATGGCTACACCTTC. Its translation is CASSVDSGKDGYTF.

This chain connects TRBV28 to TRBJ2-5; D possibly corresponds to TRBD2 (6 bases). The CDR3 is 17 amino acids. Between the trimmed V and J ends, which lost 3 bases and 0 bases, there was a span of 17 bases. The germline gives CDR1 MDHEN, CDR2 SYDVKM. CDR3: CASSLGEETGHQETQYF. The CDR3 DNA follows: TGTGCCAGCAGTTTGGGGGAGGAGACGGGACACCAAGAGACCCAGTACTTC.

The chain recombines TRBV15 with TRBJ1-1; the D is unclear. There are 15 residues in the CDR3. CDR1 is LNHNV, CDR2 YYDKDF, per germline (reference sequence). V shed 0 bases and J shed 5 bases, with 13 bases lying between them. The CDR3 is CATSRDFGGKTEAFF. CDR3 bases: TGTGCCACCAGCAGAGATTTCGGCGGGAAGACTGAAGCTTTCTTT.

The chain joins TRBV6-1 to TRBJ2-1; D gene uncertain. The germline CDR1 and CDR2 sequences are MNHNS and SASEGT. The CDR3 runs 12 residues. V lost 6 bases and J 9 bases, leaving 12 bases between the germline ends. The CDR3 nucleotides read TGTGCCAGCAGCTTTCTTCCCAGTGAGCAGTTCTTC. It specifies CASSFLPSEQFF.

The CDR3 DNA reads TGTGCCAGCAGTGGTCGGGACAGGGGGCGAGAGACCCAGTACTTC. Its translation is CASSGRDRGRETQYF. This chain links TRBV6-1 with TRBJ2-5; 12 bases agree with TRBD1. The CDR3 length is 15 residues. Germline V CDR1 and CDR2: MNHNS, SASEGT. The J segment lost 4 bases and the V segment lost 4 bases, leaving 4 bases of the junction unmatched.

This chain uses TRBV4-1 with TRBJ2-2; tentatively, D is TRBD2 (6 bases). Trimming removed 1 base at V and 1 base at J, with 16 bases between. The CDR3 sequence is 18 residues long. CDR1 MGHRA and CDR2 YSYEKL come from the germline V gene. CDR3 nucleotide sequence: TGCGCCAGCAGCCAAGTAGTGGGGAGGAGTCTGAACACCGGGGAGCTGTTTTTT. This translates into CASSQVVGRSLNTGELFF.

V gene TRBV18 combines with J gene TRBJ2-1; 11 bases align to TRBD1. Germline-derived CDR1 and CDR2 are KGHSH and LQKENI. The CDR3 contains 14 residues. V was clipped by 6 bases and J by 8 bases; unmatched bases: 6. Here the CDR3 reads CASSLGQGVDEQFF. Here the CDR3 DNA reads TGTGCCAGCTCCCTGGGACAGGGGGTTGATGAGCAGTTCTTC.